This T cell receptor beta chain is drawn from a study of T-cell reconstitution after alpha-beta-depleted transplantation in children. Broader study findings: Newly made T cells mostly supplied T-cell counts and diversity one year after transplant.

Molecular barcoding with unique molecular identifiers was used for the TCRbeta library. Each CDR3 protein is one row after TCRdb ran MiXCR on the PCR reads. The data hold about 900,000 distinct CDR3 sequences, with about 29% observed a single time. Germline lookup yields CDR1 MNHEY and CDR2 SVGAGI. There are 15 residues in the CDR3. The J segment lost 2 bases and the V segment lost 4 bases, leaving 5 bases of the junction unmatched. This clonotype occurred a few times. What it binds is not known. The specimen was PBMCs, mostly from graft donor cells, collected 360 days after TCRalphabeta/CD19-depleted stem cell transplant. V usage is TRBV6-5 and J usage is TRBJ1-1; 9 bases match TRBD1. The clonotype comes from a boy in the first two years of life who had a stem cell transplant for SCID, so the T cells may come from the graft donor. The CDR3 spells CASSSDRGANTEAFF. CDR3 in DNA: TGTGCCAGCAGTTCGGACAGGGGCGCAAACACTGAAGCTTTCTTT.